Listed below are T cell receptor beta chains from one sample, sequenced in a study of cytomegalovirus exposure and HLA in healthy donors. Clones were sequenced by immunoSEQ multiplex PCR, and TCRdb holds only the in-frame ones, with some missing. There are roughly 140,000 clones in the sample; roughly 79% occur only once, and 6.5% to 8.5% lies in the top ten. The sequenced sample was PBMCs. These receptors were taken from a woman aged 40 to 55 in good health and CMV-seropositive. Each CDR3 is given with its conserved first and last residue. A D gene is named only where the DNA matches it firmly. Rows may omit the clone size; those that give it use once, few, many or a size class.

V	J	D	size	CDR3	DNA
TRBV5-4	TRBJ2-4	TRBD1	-	CASSLQGSKNIQYF	TGTGCCAGCAGCTTACAGGGGTCCAAAAACATTCAGTACTTC
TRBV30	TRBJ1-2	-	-	CAWSVTGGGYTF	TGTGCCTGGAGTGTGACGGGAGGGGGCTACACCTTC
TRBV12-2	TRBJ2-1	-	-	CASRLARCGGEGNNEQFF	TGTGCAAGTCGCTTAGCGCGGTGCGGGGGCGAGGGAAACAATGAGCAGTTCTTC
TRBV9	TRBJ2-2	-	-	CASSVGPEAGELFF	TGTGCCAGCAGCGTAGGACCCGAGGCCGGGGAGCTGTTTTTT
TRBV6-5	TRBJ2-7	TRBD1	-	CASRQGGGYEQYF	TGTGCCAGCCGACAGGGCGGTGGGTACGAGCAGTACTTC
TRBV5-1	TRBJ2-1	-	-	CASSSQGGNEQFF	TGCGCCAGCAGCTCACAGGGCGGCAATGAGCAGTTCTTC
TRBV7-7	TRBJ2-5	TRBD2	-	CASSTSGTSETQYF	TGTGCCAGCAGCACCTCCGGGACTAGCGAGACCCAGTACTTC
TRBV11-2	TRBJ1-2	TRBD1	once	CASSLQDRAGYGYTF	TGTGCCAGCAGCCTACAGGACAGGGCGGGGTATGGCTACACCTTC
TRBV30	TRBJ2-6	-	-	CAWSATGISGANVLTF	TGTGCCTGGAGTGCGACCGGGATCTCTGGGGCCAACGTCCTGACTTTC
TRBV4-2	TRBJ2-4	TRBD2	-	CASSQETSGGEVAKNIQYF	TGTGCCAGCAGCCAAGAGACTAGCGGGGGGGAGGTCGCCAAAAACATTCAGTACTTC
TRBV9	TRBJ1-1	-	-	CASSVGQGGTEAFF	TGTGCCAGCAGCGTAGGGCAGGGCGGCACTGAAGCTTTCTTT
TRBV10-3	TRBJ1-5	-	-	CAIGGGLQPQHF	TGTGCCATCGGTGGGGGGCTGCAGCCCCAGCATTTT
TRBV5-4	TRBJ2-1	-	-	CASSFSALPGNEQFF	TGTGCCAGCAGCTTCAGCGCGCTACCCGGGAATGAGCAGTTCTTC
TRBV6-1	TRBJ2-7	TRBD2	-	CASREGGGPSYEQYF	TGTGCCAGCAGGGAAGGCGGGGGACCCTCCTACGAGCAGTACTTC
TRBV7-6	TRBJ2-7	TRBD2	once	CASSSRGLGTRSNEQYF	TGTGCCAGCAGCTCCCGGGGATTGGGGACTAGGTCAAACGAGCAGTACTTC
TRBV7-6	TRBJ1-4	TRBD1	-	CASSSQGTNEKLFF	TGTGCCAGCAGCTCACAGGGGACTAATGAAAAACTGTTTTTT
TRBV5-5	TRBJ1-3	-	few	CASSLAGWGNTIYF	TGTGCCAGCAGCTTGGCAGGGTGGGGAAACACCATATATTTT
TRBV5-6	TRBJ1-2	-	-	CASSLGTTGLGYTF	TGTGCCAGCAGCTTAGGCACAACAGGCTTGGGCTACACCTTC
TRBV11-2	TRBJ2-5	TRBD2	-	CASSSLAGGYQETQYF	TGTGCCAGCAGTTCCCTAGCGGGGGGATACCAAGAGACCCAGTACTTC
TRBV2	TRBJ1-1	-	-	CASSEWEKEAFF	TGTGCCAGCAGTGAATGGGAGAAGGAGGCTTTCTTT
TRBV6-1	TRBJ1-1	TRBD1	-	CASIPSDRGAEAFF	TGTGCCAGCATCCCATCAGACAGGGGGGCTGAAGCTTTCTTT
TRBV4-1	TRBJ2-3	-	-	CASSQDKTGGRRVDTQYF	TGCGCCAGCAGCCAAGACAAGACGGGGGGCCGGAGGGTAGATACGCAGTATTTT
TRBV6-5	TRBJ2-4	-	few	CASRDNENIQYF	TGTGCCAGCAGGGACAACGAAAACATTCAGTACTTC
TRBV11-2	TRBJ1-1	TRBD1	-	CASSDPDRGTEAFF	TGTGCCAGCAGCGACCCGGACAGGGGGACTGAAGCTTTCTTT
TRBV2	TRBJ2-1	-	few	CASSLLRREQFF	TGTGCCAGCAGCCTTCTCCGGAGGGAGCAGTTCTTC
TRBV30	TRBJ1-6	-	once	CAWSDRGNSPLHF	TGTGCCTGGAGTGACCGGGGGAATTCACCCCTCCACTTT
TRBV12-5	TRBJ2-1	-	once	CASGLVLSVGPYNEQFF	TGTGCTAGTGGTTTGGTACTTTCCGTGGGCCCCTACAATGAGCAGTTCTTC
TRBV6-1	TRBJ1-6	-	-	CASTTQDSSLHF	TGTGCCAGCACTACTCAGGATTCATCCCTCCACTTT
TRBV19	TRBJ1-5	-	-	CASSIERGGGQPQHF	TGTGCCAGTAGTATAGAACGCGGGGGCGGGCAGCCCCAGCATTTT
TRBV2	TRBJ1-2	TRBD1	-	CASRPTPGTDYGYTF	TGTGCCAGCAGGCCCACCCCCGGGACAGACTATGGCTACACCTTC
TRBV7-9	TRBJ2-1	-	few	CASSFQQGRLYNEQFF	TGTGCCAGCAGCTTCCAACAGGGGAGGTTGTACAATGAGCAGTTCTTC
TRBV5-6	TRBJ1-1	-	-	CASSFLAASGTEAFF	TGTGCCAGCAGCTTTTTGGCGGCTTCTGGGACTGAAGCTTTCTTT
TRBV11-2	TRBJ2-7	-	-	CASSLIQGRVYEQYF	TGTGCCAGCAGCTTAATTCAGGGGCGGGTCTACGAGCAGTACTTC
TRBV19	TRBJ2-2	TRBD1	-	CASSIDPGGIQFNTGELFF	TGTGCCAGTAGTATAGATCCAGGGGGCATACAATTTAACACCGGGGAGCTGTTTTTT
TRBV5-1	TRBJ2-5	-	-	CASSSISVETQYF	TGCGCCAGCAGCTCGATATCAGTAGAGACCCAGTACTTC
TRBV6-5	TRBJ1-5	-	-	CARGGDGAGNQPQHF	TGTGCCAGGGGGGGGGACGGGGCTGGGAATCAGCCCCAGCATTTT
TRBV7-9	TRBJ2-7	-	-	CASSPFAYEQYF	TGTGCCAGCAGCCCGTTTGCCTACGAGCAGTACTTC
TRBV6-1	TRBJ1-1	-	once	CASLGRGKDTEAFF	TGTGCCAGCCTCGGGCGGGGTAAGGACACTGAAGCTTTCTTT
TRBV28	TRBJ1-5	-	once	CASSPRGGQPQHF	TGTGCCAGCAGTCCCCGGGGGGGTCAGCCCCAGCATTTT
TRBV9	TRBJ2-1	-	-	CGGAPNEQFF	TGTGGAGGAGCACCCAATGAGCAGTTCTTC
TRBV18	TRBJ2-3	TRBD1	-	CASSPPGQGFTDTQYF	TGTGCCAGCTCACCACCGGGACAGGGGTTCACAGATACGCAGTATTTT
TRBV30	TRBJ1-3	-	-	CAWRQRQGFGGNTIYF	TGTGCCTGGAGACAACGGCAGGGTTTTGGGGGAAACACCATATATTTT
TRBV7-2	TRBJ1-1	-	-	CASSPRAGSRSEAFF	TGTGCCAGCAGCCCCAGAGCAGGGTCGAGATCTGAAGCTTTCTTT
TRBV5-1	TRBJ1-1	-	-	CASSTSMNTEAFF	TGCGCCAGCAGTACATCCATGAACACTGAAGCTTTCTTT
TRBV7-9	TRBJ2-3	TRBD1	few	CASRSDRGLDTQYF	TGTGCCAGCAGGTCGGACAGGGGCTTGGATACGCAGTATTTT
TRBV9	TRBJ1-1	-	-	CASSVGSGITMNTEAFF	TGTGCCAGCAGCGTAGGTTCGGGAATAACCATGAACACTGAAGCTTTCTTT
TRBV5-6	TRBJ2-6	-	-	CASSLEAGQFSGANVLTF	TGTGCCAGCAGCTTGGAGGCGGGACAGTTCTCTGGGGCCAACGTCCTGACTTTC
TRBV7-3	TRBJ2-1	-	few	CASSPKASRGTNEQFF	TGTGCCAGCAGCCCCAAGGCTAGCAGGGGAACGAATGAGCAGTTCTTC
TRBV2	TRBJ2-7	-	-	CASSEPDSPYEQYF	TGTGCCAGCAGTGAACCAGACTCCCCCTACGAGCAGTACTTC
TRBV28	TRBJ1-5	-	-	CASSLSPGLGSLDQPQHF	TGTGCCAGCAGCTTGAGCCCCGGACTGGGCAGCTTAGATCAGCCCCAGCATTTT
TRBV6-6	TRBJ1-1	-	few	CASSKPNGQLNTEAFF	TGTGCCAGCAGCAAACCCAATGGACAGTTGAACACTGAAGCTTTCTTT
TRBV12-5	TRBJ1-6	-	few	CASGLEAGLGGSPLHF	TGTGCTAGTGGTTTGGAAGCTGGTTTGGGAGGGTCACCCCTCCACTTT
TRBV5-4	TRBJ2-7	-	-	CASSRLDTYEQYF	TGTGCCAGCAGCCGACTAGACACCTACGAGCAGTACTTC
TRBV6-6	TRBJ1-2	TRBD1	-	CASNRQGNYGYTF	TGTGCCAGCAACCGACAGGGGAACTATGGCTACACCTTC
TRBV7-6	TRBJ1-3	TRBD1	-	CASSAGGRGFTIYF	TGTGCCAGCAGCGCAGGGGGCCGAGGATTCACCATATATTTT
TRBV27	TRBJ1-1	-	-	CASSLASGGYTEAFF	TGTGCCAGCAGTTTAGCGTCGGGGGGCTACACTGAAGCTTTCTTT
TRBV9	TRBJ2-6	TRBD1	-	CASSVTGVPSGANVLTF	TGTGCCAGCAGCGTAACAGGGGTTCCCTCTGGGGCCAACGTCCTGACTTTC
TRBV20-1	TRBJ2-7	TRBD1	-	CSAYRGYEQYF	TGCAGTGCTTACAGGGGTTACGAGCAGTACTTC
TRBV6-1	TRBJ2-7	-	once	CASRVLAPHEQYF	TGTGCCAGCAGGGTCCTGGCCCCCCACGAGCAGTACTTC